This TCR beta chain was observed in a study of control samples from healthy donors and cancer patients. Data came from immunoSEQ multiplex PCR; TCRdb stores just in-frame clones and leaves some out. The data contain roughly 88,000 clones, 80% to 95% of them singletons. Only one count was recorded for this clone. This CDR3 is built from 15 residues. Looked up from germline, CDR1 is SNHLY and CDR2 is FYNNEI. Trimming removed 7 bases from V and 0 bases from J; junction bases left unmatched: 8. The sequenced sample was blood. J is TRBJ2-5 and V is TRBV2, with 7 bases aligning to TRBD2. The clonotype originates from a man younger than 35 in good health. The CDR3 loop is CASNIPGRHQETQYF. The CDR3 DNA follows: TGTGCCAGCAATATACCCGGGAGGCACCAAGAGACCCAGTACTTC.